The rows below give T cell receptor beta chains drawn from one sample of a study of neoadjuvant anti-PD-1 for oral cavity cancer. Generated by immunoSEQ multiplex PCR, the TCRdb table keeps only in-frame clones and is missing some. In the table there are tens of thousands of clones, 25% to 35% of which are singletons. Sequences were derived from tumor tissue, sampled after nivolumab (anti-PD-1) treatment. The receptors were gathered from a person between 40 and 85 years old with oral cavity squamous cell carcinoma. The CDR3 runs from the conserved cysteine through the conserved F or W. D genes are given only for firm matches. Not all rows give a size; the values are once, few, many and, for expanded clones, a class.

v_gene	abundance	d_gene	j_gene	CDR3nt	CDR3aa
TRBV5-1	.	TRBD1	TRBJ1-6	TGCGCCAGCAGCTTGAGACAGGGCGGTAATTCACCCCTCCACTTT	CASSLRQGGNSPLHF
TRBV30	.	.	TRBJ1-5	TGTGCCTGGAGTGCCGGGGGGGCGGATAGCAATCAGCCCCAGCATTTT	CAWSAGGADSNQPQHF
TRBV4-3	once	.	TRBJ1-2	TGCGCCAGCAGCCAGGAAAGGGCACGCTATGGCTACACCTTC	CASSQERARYGYTF
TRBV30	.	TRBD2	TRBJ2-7	TGTGCCTGGAGTCCCAGAGCGGGAGCTCCCGGCGAGCAGTACTTC	CAWSPRAGAPGEQYF
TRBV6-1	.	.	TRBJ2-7	TGTGCCAGTAGTATGGAACCAGGGAGCTCCTACGAGCAGTACTTC	CASSMEPGSSYEQYF
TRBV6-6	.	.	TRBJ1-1	TGTGCCAGCAGTAACGACGCGAACACTGAAGCTTTCTTT	CASSNDANTEAFF
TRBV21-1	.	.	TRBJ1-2	TGTGCCAGCAGTATGCCGGGTGGCTATGGCTACACCTTC	CASSMPGGYGYTF
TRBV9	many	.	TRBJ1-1	TGTGCCAGCAGCACCTATGGGGGAGGGGTGGATCGAGTCACTGAAGCTTTCTTT	CASSTYGGGVDRVTEAFF
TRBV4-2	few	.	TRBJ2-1	TGTGCCAGCAGCCAAGATGTCACCGGGAGCTCCTACAATGAGCAGTTCTTC	CASSQDVTGSSYNEQFF
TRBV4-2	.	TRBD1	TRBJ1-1	TGTGCCAGCAGCAGCCGGACAGGGTTGAACACTGAAGCTTTCTTT	CASSSRTGLNTEAFF
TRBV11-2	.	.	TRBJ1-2	TGTGCCAGCAGCTTCTCGGTAGGGGGCTACACCTTC	CASSFSVGGYTF
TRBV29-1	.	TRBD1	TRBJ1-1	TGCAGCGCCCCCTTAGGACAGGGGAACACTGAAGCTTTCTTT	CSAPLGQGNTEAFF
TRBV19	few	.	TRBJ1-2	TGTGCCAGTAGTAACCACCAGGGAGACTATGGCTACACCTTC	CASSNHQGDYGYTF
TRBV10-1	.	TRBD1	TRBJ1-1	TGCGCCAGCGCAGGGGGCCGAAACACTGAAGCTTTCTTT	CASAGGRNTEAFF
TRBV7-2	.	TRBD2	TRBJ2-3	TGTGCCAGCAGCTTATTCGGCGGGGGGAACACAGATACGCAGTATTTT	CASSLFGGGNTDTQYF
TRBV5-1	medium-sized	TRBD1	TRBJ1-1	TGCGCCAGCAGATCAGGACAGGGGAACACTGAAGCTTTCTTT	CASRSGQGNTEAFF
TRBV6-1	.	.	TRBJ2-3	TGTGCCAGCAGTAACTCCCAGCCAGATACGCAGTATTTT	CASSNSQPDTQYF
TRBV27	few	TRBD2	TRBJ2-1	TGTGCCAGCAGATCGGGACTAGCGGGAGTGTACTCCTACAATGAGCAGTTCTTC	CASRSGLAGVYSYNEQFF
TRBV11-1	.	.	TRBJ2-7	TGTGCCAGCAGCTTAGAAGCAGGGGCCTACGAGCAGTACTTC	CASSLEAGAYEQYF
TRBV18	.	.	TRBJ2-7	TGTGCCAGCACGCGGGGGCCCTCCTACGAGCAGTACTTC	CASTRGPSYEQYF
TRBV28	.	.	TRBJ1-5	TGTGCCAGCAGTCTGATGCGGGGGGCCAACCATCAGCCCCAGCATTTT	CASSLMRGANHQPQHF
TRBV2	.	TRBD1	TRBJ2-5	TGTGCCAGCAGTTTCGGGACAGGACAAGAGACCCAGTACTTC	CASSFGTGQETQYF
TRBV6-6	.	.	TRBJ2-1	TGTGCCAGCATGGGGGGTCTGGGTGAGCAGTTCTTC	CASMGGLGEQFF
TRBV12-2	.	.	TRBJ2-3	TGTGCAAGTCTCCTACCTAGCATAGGTACAGATACGCAGTATTTT	CASLLPSIGTDTQYF
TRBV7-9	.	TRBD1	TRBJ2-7	TGTGCCAGCAGCACCTTGACAGGGGGCCCCTACGAGCAGTACTTC	CASSTLTGGPYEQYF
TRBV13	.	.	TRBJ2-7	TGTGCCAGCTCCTTTCCGGGCTCAAACGACGAGCAGTACTTC	CASSFPGSNDEQYF
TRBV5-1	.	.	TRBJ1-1	TGCGCCAGCAAAATAGGAGACATATACACTGAAGCTTTCTTT	CASKIGDIYTEAFF
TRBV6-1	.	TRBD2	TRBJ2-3	TGTGCCAGCAGTGAGATCGGGGGGGCGGTAGATACGCAGTATTTT	CASSEIGGAVDTQYF
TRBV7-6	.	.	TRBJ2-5	TGTGCCAGCAGCTTAGCGCGGGCGGGGATAGGGGAGACCCAGTACTTC	CASSLARAGIGETQYF
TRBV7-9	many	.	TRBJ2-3	TGTGCCAGCAGCGCCCGACGTGGAAATACGCAGTATTTT	CASSARRGNTQYF
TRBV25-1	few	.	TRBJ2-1	TGTGCCAGCAGTGAACAAGGGTTTGAGCAGTTCTTC	CASSEQGFEQFF
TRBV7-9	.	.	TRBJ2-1	TGTGCCAGCAGCCAGCGACCGGACAGCCTTGGAGATGAGCAGTTCTTC	CASSQRPDSLGDEQFF
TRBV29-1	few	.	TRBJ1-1	TGCAGCGCACAGGAAGGTCCGGGGAAAGCTTTCTTT	CSAQEGPGKAFF
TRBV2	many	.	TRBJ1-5	TGTGCCAGCAGGTCTCAGGGCGCGGGCAATCAGCCCCAGCATTTT	CASRSQGAGNQPQHF
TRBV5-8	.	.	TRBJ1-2	TGTGCCAGCAGCTTGGACAGGGTTGGCTACACCTTC	CASSLDRVGYTF
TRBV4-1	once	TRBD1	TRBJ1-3	TGCGCCAGCAGCCAAGTTTTGGGACAGGCCTCTGGAAACACCATATATTTT	CASSQVLGQASGNTIYF
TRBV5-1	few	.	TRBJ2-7	TGCGCCAGCAGCTTGGGCTACGACTACGAGCAGTACTTC	CASSLGYDYEQYF
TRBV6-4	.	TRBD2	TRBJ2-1	TGTGCCAGCAGTGAGGGACTAGCGGGAGACAATGAGCAGTTCTTC	CASSEGLAGDNEQFF
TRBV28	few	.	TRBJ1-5	TGTGCCAGCAGTTGGGGTGACAATCAGCCCCAGCATTTT	CASSWGDNQPQHF
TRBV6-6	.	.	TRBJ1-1	TGTGCCAGCAGTTACAATCAGAACACTGAAGCTTTCTTT	CASSYNQNTEAFF
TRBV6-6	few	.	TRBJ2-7	TGTGCCAGCAGTTACCGTATCGGTTCGACCTACGAGCAGTACTTC	CASSYRIGSTYEQYF
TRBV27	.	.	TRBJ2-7	TGTGCCAGCAGTCCAGGTACCTACGAGCAGTACTTC	CASSPGTYEQYF
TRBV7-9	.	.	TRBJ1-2	TGTGCCAGCAGGGGCGCAGGGGCCGCCGCCGGCTACACCTTC	CASRGAGAAAGYTF
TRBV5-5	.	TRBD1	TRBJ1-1	TGTGCCAGCAGCCCGTGGGACAGGGGAGCGGGACAGAACACTGAAGCTTTCTTT	CASSPWDRGAGQNTEAFF
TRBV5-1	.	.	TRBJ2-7	TGCGCCAGCACCCCTGGTCAGGGGCCCTACGAGCAGTACTTC	CASTPGQGPYEQYF